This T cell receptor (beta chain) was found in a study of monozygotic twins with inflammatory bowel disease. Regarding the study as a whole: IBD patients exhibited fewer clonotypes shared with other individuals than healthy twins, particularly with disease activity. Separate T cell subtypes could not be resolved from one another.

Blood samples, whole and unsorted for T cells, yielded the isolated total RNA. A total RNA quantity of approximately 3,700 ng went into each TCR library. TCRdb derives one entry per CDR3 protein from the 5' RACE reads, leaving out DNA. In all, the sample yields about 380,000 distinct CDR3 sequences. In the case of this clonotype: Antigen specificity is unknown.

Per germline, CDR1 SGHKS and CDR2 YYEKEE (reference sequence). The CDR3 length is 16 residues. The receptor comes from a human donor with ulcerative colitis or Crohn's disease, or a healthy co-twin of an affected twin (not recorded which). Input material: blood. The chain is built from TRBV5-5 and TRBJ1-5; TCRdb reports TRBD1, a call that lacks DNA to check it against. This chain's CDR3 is CASSFRVTGLNQPQHF.